The clone carrying this TCR beta chain was picked up many times. The hyperthyroidism was newly diagnosed and had lasted under 2 months; the patients were aged 18 to 65. Patients having uncontrolled infection, another autoimmune disease, pregnancy or lactation were not included. The record originates from a study of T cells in Graves' hyperthyroidism and ophthalmopathy. Regions amplified from RNA transcripts were the TCR beta CDR3 regions. A first-round RT-PCR of the TCR CDR3 used the HTBI primer set. TCRdb ran MiXCR on the multiplex PCR reads and lists one entry per CDR3 protein. The sample records hundreds of thousands of distinct CDR3 sequences, around 15% being singletons. Unmatched junction bases numbered 10, after V lost 6 bases and J lost 3 bases. Germline CDR1 and CDR2: MNHNS and SASEGT. The CDR3 has 15 residues.

The clonotype comes from a woman under 30 with Graves' hyperthyroidism. The chain is built from TRBV6-1 and TRBJ1-1, with 7 bases matching TRBD1. The sample taken for sequencing was blood. The CDR3 loop reads CASSPLDRADTEAFF. The DNA of the CDR3 is TGTGCCAGCAGCCCCCTCGACAGGGCGGACACTGAAGCTTTCTTT.